A selection of T cell receptor beta chains follows, all from one sample in a study of cytomegalovirus exposure and HLA in healthy donors. TCRdb's copy holds only in-frame clones and misses some; the assay was immunoSEQ multiplex PCR. The top ten clones hold approximately 4% of a sample with 110,000 to 150,000 clones, approximately 80% of them seen once. The sequenced sample was PBMCs. Source of these receptors: a male donor in good health and CMV-seronegative. Both conserved end residues are part of each CDR3. A D gene is named only where the DNA matches it firmly. Where a row states a size, it is once, few, many or the class of an expanded clone; other rows omit it.

V gene	D gene	J gene	clone size	CDR3 protein	CDR3 DNA
TRBV7-2	NA	TRBJ1-1	NA	CASSLGTRANTEAFF	TGTGCCAGCAGCTTAGGAACCAGGGCCAACACTGAAGCTTTCTTT
TRBV4-2	NA	TRBJ1-1	NA	CASSQGQGGTEAFF	TGTGCCAGCAGCCAAGGCCAGGGAGGCACTGAAGCTTTCTTT
TRBV25-1	TRBD2	TRBJ2-7	NA	CASSAGGGSSYEQYF	TGTGCCAGCAGTGCTGGGGGGGGGAGCTCCTACGAGCAGTACTTC
TRBV7-9	TRBD1	TRBJ2-2	few	CSSSSWTGGYTGELFF	TGTTCCAGCAGCTCCTGGACAGGGGGCTACACCGGGGAGCTGTTTTTT
TRBV7-9	TRBD1	TRBJ1-2	NA	CASSSPRGQFHYGYTF	TGTGCCAGCAGTTCTCCAAGGGGACAGTTTCACTATGGCTACACCTTC
TRBV11-2	TRBD1	TRBJ1-1	NA	CASRHLGGQNTEAFF	TGTGCCAGCAGACACCTAGGGGGCCAGAACACTGAAGCTTTCTTT
TRBV6-6	NA	TRBJ1-2	NA	CASSYGQYYGYTF	TGTGCCAGCAGTTATGGACAGTACTATGGCTACACCTTC
TRBV19	NA	TRBJ2-3	NA	CASSLSGVSTDTQYF	TGTGCCAGTAGTCTCTCCGGAGTCAGCACAGATACGCAGTATTTT
TRBV12-5	TRBD2	TRBJ2-4	NA	CASGYTSGIAKNIQYF	TGTGCTAGTGGTTACACGAGCGGGATAGCCAAAAACATTCAGTACTTC
TRBV9	TRBD2	TRBJ2-3	NA	CASSVQSSGDGDTQYF	TGTGCCAGCAGCGTACAATCTAGCGGGGATGGAGATACGCAGTATTTT
TRBV4-3	TRBD1	TRBJ1-4	NA	CASSPGQGQNEKLFF	TGCGCCAGCAGCCCGGGACAGGGTCAGAATGAAAAACTGTTTTTT
TRBV7-9	TRBD2	TRBJ2-7	NA	CASSLGGGLAKELGGEQYF	TGTGCCAGCAGCTTAGGTGGTGGACTAGCGAAGGAACTCGGGGGGGAGCAGTACTTC
TRBV9	TRBD2	TRBJ2-5	NA	CASSVGNSGGLRETQYF	TGTGCCAGCAGCGTAGGAAATAGCGGGGGCCTCAGGGAGACCCAGTACTTC
TRBV19	TRBD1	TRBJ1-2	NA	CASSPSGQTTIGYTF	TGTGCCAGTAGCCCATCGGGACAGACAACTATCGGCTACACCTTC
TRBV7-9	TRBD1	TRBJ2-4	NA	CASSYITGEIAKNIQYF	TGTGCCAGCAGCTACATCACAGGGGAAATAGCCAAAAACATTCAGTACTTC
TRBV27	TRBD2	TRBJ2-1	NA	CASSYGTSLSDEQFF	TGTGCCAGCAGCTACGGGACTAGTCTGTCCGATGAGCAGTTCTTC
TRBV19	TRBD2	TRBJ2-1	NA	CASRVKGLAGSSYNEQFF	TGTGCCAGTAGGGTTAAGGGACTAGCGGGAAGCTCCTACAATGAGCAGTTCTTC
TRBV18	NA	TRBJ2-3	NA	CASSPPDFGRDISTDTQYF	TGTGCCAGCTCACCACCGGATTTTGGCCGGGACATCAGCACAGATACGCAGTATTTT
TRBV18	NA	TRBJ1-5	NA	CASSPPTGFGNQPQHF	TGTGCCAGCTCACCACCAACGGGGTTTGGCAATCAGCCCCAGCATTTT
TRBV27	TRBD2	TRBJ2-1	NA	CASSLRTSGTYNEQFF	TGTGCCAGCAGTCTTCGGACTAGCGGGACCTACAATGAGCAGTTCTTC
TRBV27	TRBD2	TRBJ2-1	NA	CASTGTSGSRGNEQFF	TGTGCCAGCACCGGGACTAGCGGTTCCCGAGGGAATGAGCAGTTCTTC
TRBV18	NA	TRBJ1-2	NA	CASSQGLGYGYTF	TGTGCCAGCTCCCAGGGGTTAGGCTATGGCTACACCTTC
TRBV4-1	TRBD2	TRBJ2-1	once	CASSPGLAGVVGEQFF	TGCGCCAGCAGCCCTGGTCTAGCGGGAGTGGTAGGGGAGCAGTTCTTC
TRBV5-6	TRBD2	TRBJ2-1	NA	CASSFTSGAYNEQFF	TGTGCCAGCAGCTTTACTAGCGGAGCCTACAATGAGCAGTTCTTC
TRBV6-1	TRBD1	TRBJ1-1	NA	CASSGTGTGDTEAFF	TGTGCCAGCAGTGGCACCGGGACAGGGGACACTGAAGCTTTCTTT
TRBV5-1	TRBD2	TRBJ2-7	NA	CASSLGSTSGHEQYF	TGCGCCAGCAGCTTGGGGTCGACTAGCGGTCACGAGCAGTACTTC
TRBV9	TRBD2	TRBJ2-5	NA	CASSVAPGGGQETQYF	TGTGCCAGCAGCGTAGCTCCGGGGGGGGGACAAGAGACCCAGTACTTC
TRBV27	TRBD1	TRBJ2-7	NA	CASSWGQGGPEQYF	TGTGCCAGCAGTTGGGGACAGGGGGGGCCCGAGCAGTACTTC
TRBV19	TRBD2	TRBJ2-1	NA	CASRRASGSNEQFF	TGTGCCAGTAGGAGGGCTAGCGGGAGCAATGAGCAGTTCTTC
TRBV7-6	NA	TRBJ1-1	NA	CASSLETEGNTEAFF	TGTGCCAGCAGCTTAGAAACAGAGGGGAACACTGAAGCTTTCTTT
TRBV5-1	NA	TRBJ1-2	NA	CASSLTTNYGYTF	TGCGCCAGCAGCTTGACAACTAACTATGGCTACACCTTC
TRBV25-1	TRBD2	TRBJ2-7	NA	CASSGNMLAGYEQYF	TGTGCCAGCAGTGGGAACATGCTAGCGGGCTACGAGCAGTACTTC
TRBV7-9	NA	TRBJ2-5	NA	CASSLEQDEYF	TGTGCCAGCAGCTTAGAACAGGATGAGTACTTC
TRBV30	NA	TRBJ2-6	NA	CAWSVNPLGGQYGANVLTF	TGTGCCTGGAGTGTAAACCCCCTAGGAGGGCAATATGGGGCCAACGTCCTGACTTTC
TRBV12-5	TRBD2	TRBJ2-7	NA	CASGLGLAGLNEQYF	TGTGCTAGTGGTTTGGGACTAGCGGGACTCAACGAGCAGTACTTC
TRBV18	TRBD1	TRBJ1-3	once	CASSPTGGQVSGNTIYF	TGTGCCAGCTCACCCACGGGCGGACAGGTCTCTGGAAACACCATATATTTT
TRBV5-1	NA	TRBJ2-5	NA	CASSLGLEGETQYF	TGCGCCAGCAGCTTGGGACTAGAGGGAGAGACCCAGTACTTC
TRBV4-2	NA	TRBJ2-7	NA	CASSQAGTQTSYEQYF	TGTGCCAGCAGCCAAGCTGGGACTCAGACCTCCTACGAGCAGTACTTC
TRBV11-3	NA	TRBJ2-2	NA	CASSSPSRGRVGELFF	TGTGCCAGCAGCTCGCCCAGCCGGGGAAGGGTCGGGGAGCTGTTTTTT
TRBV9	NA	TRBJ1-2	NA	CASSAQVAGGRNYGYTF	TGTGCCAGCAGCGCACAGGTCGCCGGGGGTCGTAACTATGGCTACACCTTC
TRBV18	TRBD1	TRBJ2-7	NA	CASSPKTGGGYEQYF	TGTGCCAGCTCACCAAAGACAGGGGGCGGCTACGAGCAGTACTTC
TRBV2	NA	TRBJ2-2	NA	CASSAAGAGELFF	TGTGCCAGCAGTGCGGCAGGTGCCGGGGAGCTGTTTTTT
TRBV6-5	TRBD1	TRBJ2-7	NA	CASSYSQGVYEQYF	TGTGCCAGCAGTTACTCCCAGGGGGTCTACGAGCAGTACTTC
TRBV6-5	NA	TRBJ1-2	NA	CASRERSYGYTF	TGTGCCAGCAGGGAGCGGTCCTATGGCTACACCTTC
TRBV4-1	NA	TRBJ2-1	NA	CASSQPRAGKFF	TGCGCCAGCAGCCAACCCAGGGCAGGCAAGTTCTTC
TRBV9	TRBD1	TRBJ2-7	NA	CASSVGDRGGEQYF	TGTGCCAGCAGCGTAGGGGACAGGGGGGGCGAGCAGTACTTC
TRBV7-6	NA	TRBJ2-5	NA	CASSLAFTETQYF	TGTGCCAGCAGCTTAGCGTTCACTGAGACCCAGTACTTC
TRBV15	NA	TRBJ2-7	NA	CATSRVGNYEQYF	TGTGCCACCAGCAGAGTGGGCAACTACGAGCAGTACTTC
TRBV28	TRBD2	TRBJ2-6	NA	CASSPGGAGANVLTF	TGTGCCAGCAGTCCCGGGGGGGCTGGGGCCAACGTCCTGACTTTC
TRBV4-1	TRBD1	TRBJ2-1	NA	CASSHGTGDYNEQFF	TGCGCCAGCAGCCACGGGACAGGGGATTACAATGAGCAGTTCTTC
TRBV6-1	NA	TRBJ2-7	NA	CASSEWRGGENEQYF	TGTGCCAGCAGTGAATGGAGAGGGGGAGAAAACGAGCAGTACTTC
TRBV5-4	TRBD1	TRBJ1-2	NA	CASSGGQGVYGYTF	TGTGCCAGCAGCGGCGGACAGGGTGTATATGGCTACACCTTC
TRBV6-5	NA	TRBJ2-7	once	CASSLPGTQAYEQYF	TGTGCCAGCAGTCTCCCCGGGACTCAAGCCTACGAGCAGTACTTC
TRBV6-1	TRBD2	TRBJ2-3	NA	CASSELAGGRTDTQYF	TGTGCCAGCAGTGAATTGGCGGGGGGTCGCACAGATACGCAGTATTTT
TRBV5-1	NA	TRBJ2-4	few	CASSLAQGGGIQYF	TGCGCCAGCAGCTTGGCCCAGGGAGGAGGCATTCAGTACTTC
TRBV6-5	NA	TRBJ1-4	NA	CASSYRIREKLFF	TGTGCCAGCAGTTACCGAATCAGGGAAAAACTGTTTTTT
TRBV9	NA	TRBJ2-7	NA	CASSVGSGGFHEQYF	TGTGCCAGCAGCGTCGGCTCAGGGGGGTTCCACGAGCAGTACTTC